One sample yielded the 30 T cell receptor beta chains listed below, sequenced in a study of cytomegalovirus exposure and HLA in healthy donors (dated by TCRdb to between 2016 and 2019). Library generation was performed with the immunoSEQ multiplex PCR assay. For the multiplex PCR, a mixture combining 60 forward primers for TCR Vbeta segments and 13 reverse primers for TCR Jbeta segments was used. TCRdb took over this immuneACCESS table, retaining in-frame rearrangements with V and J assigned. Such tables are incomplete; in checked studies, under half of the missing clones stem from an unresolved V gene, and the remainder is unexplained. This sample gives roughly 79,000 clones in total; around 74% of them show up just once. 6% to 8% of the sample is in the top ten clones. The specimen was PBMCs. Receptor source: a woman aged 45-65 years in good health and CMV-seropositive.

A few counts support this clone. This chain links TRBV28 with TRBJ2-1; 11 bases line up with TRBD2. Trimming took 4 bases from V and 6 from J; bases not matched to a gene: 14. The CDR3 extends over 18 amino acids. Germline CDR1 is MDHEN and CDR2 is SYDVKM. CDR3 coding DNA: TGTGCCAGCAGTTCCCTAGCGGGGGGAGGGGGGGTAGCCAATGAGCAGTTCTTC. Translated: CASSSLAGGGGVANEQFF.

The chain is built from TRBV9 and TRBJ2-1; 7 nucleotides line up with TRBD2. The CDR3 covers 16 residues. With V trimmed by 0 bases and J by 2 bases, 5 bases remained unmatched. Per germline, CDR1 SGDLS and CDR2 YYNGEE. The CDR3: CASSVAPSGTYNEQFF. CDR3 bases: TGTGCCAGCAGCGTAGCTCCTAGCGGCACCTACAATGAGCAGTTCTTC.

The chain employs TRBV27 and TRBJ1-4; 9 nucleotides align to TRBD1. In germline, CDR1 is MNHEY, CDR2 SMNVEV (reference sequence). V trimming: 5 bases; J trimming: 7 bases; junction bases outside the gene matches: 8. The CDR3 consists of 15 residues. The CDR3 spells CASSPFRTGAEKLFF. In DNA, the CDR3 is TGTGCCAGCAGTCCCTTCCGGACAGGGGCTGAAAAACTGTTTTTT.

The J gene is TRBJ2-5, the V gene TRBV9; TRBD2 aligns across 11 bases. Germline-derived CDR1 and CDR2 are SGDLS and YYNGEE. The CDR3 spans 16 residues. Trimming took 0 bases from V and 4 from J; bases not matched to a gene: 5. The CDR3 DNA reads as TGTGCCAGCAGCGTAGAGGTGGGACTAGCGGCAGAGACCCAGTACTTC. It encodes CASSVEVGLAAETQYF.

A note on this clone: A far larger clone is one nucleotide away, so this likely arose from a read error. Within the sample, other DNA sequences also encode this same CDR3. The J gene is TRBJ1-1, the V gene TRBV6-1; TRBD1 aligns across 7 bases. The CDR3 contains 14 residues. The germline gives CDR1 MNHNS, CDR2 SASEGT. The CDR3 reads CASSPGTEGTEAFF. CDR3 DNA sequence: TGCGCCAGCAGCCCCGGGACAGAGGGCACTGAAGCTTTCTTT.

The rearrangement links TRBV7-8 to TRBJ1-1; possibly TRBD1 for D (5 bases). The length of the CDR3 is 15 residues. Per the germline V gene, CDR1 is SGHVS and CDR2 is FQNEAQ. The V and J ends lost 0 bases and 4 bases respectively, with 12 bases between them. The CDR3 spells CASSLAKGAGTEAFF. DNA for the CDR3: TGTGCCAGCAGCTTAGCGAAAGGGGCTGGCACTGAAGCTTTCTTT. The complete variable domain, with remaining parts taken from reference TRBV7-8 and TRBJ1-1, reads GAGVSQSPRYKVAKRGQDVALRCDPISGHVSLFWYQQALGQGPEFLTYFQNEAQLDKSGLPSDRFFAERPEGSVSTLKIQRTQQEDSAVYLCASSLAKGAGTEAFFGQGTRLTVV.

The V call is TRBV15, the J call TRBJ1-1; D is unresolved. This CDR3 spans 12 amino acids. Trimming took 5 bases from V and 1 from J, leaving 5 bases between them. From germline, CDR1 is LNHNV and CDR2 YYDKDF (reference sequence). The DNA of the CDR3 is TGTGCCACCAGCGGGAGGAACACTGAAGCTTTCTTT. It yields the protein CATSGRNTEAFF.

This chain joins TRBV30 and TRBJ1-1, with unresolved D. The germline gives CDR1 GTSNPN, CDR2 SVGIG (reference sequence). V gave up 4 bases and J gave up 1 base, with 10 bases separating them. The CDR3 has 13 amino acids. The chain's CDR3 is CAWNPGTNTEAFF. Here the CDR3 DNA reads TGTGCCTGGAATCCAGGTACGAACACTGAAGCTTTCTTT.

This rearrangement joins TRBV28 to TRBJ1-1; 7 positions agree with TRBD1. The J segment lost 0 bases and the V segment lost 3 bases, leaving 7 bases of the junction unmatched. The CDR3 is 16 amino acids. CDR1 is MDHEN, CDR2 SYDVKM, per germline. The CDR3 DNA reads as TGTGCCAGCAGTTTCTTACTCAGGGGGTTGAACACTGAAGCTTTCTTT. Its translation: CASSFLLRGLNTEAFF.

The CDR3 DNA reads as TGTGCCAGCAGCCAATTAGGGACTAACTACGAGCAGTACTTC. It encodes CASSQLGTNYEQYF. The chain employs TRBV4-2 and TRBJ2-7; 7 bases are a match to TRBD2. There are 14 residues in the CDR3. Trimming cost V 2 bases and J 3 bases; bases outside gene matches: 4. Looked up from germline, CDR1 is LGHNA and CDR2 is YNFKEQ.

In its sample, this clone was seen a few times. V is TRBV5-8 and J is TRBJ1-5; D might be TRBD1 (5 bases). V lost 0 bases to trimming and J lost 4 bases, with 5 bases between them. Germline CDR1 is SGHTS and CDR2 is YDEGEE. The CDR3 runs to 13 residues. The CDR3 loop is CASSLDRNQPQHF. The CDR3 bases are TGTGCCAGCAGCTTGGACAGGAATCAGCCCCAGCATTTT.

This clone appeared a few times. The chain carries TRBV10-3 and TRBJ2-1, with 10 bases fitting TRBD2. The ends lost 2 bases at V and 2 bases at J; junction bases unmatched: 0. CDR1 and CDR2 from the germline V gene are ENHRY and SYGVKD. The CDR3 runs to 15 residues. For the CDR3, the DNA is TGTGCCATCAGTGAGGGACTAGCGGCCTACAATGAGCAGTTCTTC. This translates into CAISEGLAAYNEQFF.

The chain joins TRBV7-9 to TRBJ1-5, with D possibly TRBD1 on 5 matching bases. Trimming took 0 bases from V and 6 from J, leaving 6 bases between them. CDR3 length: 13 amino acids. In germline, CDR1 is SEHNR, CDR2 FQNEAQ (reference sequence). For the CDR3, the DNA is TGTGCCAGCAGCTTAGCCAGGGCTCAGCCCCAGCATTTT. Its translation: CASSLARAQPQHF.

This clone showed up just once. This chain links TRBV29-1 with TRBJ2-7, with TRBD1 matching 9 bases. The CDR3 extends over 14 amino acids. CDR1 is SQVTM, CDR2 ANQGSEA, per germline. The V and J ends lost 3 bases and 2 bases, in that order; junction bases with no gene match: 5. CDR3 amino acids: CSVDGDRGTYEQYF. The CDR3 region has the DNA TGCAGCGTTGATGGAGACAGGGGGACCTACGAGCAGTACTTC.

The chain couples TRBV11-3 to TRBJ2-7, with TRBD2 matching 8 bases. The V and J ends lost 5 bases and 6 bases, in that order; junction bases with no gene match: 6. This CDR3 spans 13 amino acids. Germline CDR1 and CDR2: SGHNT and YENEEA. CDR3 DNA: TGTGCCAGCAGCCCTAGCGGGCCAGGCGAGCAGTACTTC. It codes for CASSPSGPGEQYF.

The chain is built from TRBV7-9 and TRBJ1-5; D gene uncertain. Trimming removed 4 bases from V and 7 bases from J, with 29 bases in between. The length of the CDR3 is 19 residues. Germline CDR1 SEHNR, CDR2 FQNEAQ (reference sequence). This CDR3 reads CASSSAVTNPGQRLQPQHF. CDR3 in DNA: TGTGCCAGCAGCTCGGCCGTGACTAACCCCGGTCAGCGGTTACAGCCCCAGCATTTT.

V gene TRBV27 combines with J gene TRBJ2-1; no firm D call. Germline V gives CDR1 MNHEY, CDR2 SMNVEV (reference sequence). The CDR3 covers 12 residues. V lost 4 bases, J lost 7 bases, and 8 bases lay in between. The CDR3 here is CASSSTRNEQFF. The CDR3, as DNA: TGTGCCAGCAGTTCGACTCGGAATGAGCAGTTCTTC.

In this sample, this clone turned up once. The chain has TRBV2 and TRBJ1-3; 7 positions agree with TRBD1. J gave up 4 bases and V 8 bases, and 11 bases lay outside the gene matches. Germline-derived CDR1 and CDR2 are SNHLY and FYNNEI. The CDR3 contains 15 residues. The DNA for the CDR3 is TGTGCCAGCCAGGGACAGAGATTTGTCGGAAACACCATATATTTT. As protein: CASQGQRFVGNTIYF.

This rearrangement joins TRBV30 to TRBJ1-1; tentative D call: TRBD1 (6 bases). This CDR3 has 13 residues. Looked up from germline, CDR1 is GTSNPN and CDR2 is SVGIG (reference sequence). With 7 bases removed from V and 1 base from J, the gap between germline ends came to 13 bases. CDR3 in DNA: TGTGCCTTCCACAGGGCAAGGAACACTGAAGCTTTCTTT. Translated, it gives CAFHRARNTEAFF.

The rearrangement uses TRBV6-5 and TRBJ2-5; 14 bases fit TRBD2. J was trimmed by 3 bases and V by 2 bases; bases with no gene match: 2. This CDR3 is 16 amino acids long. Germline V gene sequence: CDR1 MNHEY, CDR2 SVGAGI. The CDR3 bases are TGTGCCAGCAGTTACCGGACTAGCGGGGGGAAAGAGACCCAGTACTTC. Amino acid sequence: CASSYRTSGGKETQYF.

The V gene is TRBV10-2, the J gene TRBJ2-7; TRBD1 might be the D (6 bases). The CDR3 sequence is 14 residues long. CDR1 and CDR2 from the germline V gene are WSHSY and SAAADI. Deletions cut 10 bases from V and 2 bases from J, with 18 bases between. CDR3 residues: CATGTRDITYEQYF. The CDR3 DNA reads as TGCGCCACCGGGACCCGGGACATAACCTACGAGCAGTACTTC.

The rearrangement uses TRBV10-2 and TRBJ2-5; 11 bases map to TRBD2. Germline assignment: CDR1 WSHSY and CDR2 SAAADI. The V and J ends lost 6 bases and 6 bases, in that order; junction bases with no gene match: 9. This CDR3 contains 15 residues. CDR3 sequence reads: CASRPIAGGPKTQYF. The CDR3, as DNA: TGCGCCAGCAGACCTATAGCGGGAGGGCCGAAGACCCAGTACTTC.

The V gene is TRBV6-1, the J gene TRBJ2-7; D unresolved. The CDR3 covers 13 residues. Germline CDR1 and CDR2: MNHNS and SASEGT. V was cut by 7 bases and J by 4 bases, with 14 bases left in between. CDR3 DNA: TGTGCCAGCAATCTGCAGGTTTCATACGAGCAGTACTTC. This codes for CASNLQVSYEQYF.

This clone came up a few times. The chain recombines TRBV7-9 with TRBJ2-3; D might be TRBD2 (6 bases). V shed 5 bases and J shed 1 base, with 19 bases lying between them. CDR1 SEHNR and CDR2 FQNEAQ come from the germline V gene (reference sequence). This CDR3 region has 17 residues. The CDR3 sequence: CASSRNQLASGTDTQYF. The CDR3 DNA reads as TGTGCCAGCAGCCGCAATCAACTAGCTTCGGGCACAGATACGCAGTATTTT.

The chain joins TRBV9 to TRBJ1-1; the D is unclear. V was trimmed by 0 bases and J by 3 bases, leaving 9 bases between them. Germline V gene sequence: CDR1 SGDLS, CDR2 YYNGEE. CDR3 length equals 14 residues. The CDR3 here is CASSVGLGHTEAFF. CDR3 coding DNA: TGTGCCAGCAGCGTAGGTCTAGGCCACACTGAAGCTTTCTTT.

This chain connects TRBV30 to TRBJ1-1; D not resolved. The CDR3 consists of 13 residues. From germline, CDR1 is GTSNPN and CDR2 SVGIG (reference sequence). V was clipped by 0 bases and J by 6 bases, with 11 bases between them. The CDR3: CAWSVGGEAEAFF. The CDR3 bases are TGTGCCTGGAGTGTAGGTGGAGAAGCTGAAGCTTTCTTT.

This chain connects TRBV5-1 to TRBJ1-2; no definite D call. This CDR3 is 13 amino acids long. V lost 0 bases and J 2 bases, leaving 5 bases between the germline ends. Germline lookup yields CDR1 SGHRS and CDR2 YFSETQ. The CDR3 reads CASSLGQNYGYTF. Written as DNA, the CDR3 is TGCGCCAGCAGCTTGGGGCAAAACTATGGCTACACCTTC.

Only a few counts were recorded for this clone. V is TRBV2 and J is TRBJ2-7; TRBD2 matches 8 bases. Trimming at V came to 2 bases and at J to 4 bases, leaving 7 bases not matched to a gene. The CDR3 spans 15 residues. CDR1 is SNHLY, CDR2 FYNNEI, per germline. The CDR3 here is CASSETLAGAYEQYF. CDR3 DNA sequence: TGTGCCAGCAGTGAAACCCTAGCGGGTGCGTACGAGCAGTACTTC.

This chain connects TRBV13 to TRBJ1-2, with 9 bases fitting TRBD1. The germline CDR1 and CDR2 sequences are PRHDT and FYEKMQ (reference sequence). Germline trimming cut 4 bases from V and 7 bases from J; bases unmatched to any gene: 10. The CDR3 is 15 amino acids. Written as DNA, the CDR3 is TGTGCCAGCAGCTCGGGACAGGGAGTAGGGGGTGGCTACACCTTC. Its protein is CASSSGQGVGGGYTF.

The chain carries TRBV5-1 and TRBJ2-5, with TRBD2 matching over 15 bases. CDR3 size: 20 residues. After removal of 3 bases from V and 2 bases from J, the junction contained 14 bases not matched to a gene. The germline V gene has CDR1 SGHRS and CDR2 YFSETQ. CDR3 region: CASSSLKGLAGGGLQETQYF. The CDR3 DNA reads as TGCGCCAGCAGCTCGCTAAAGGGACTAGCGGGAGGAGGGCTTCAAGAGACCCAGTACTTC.